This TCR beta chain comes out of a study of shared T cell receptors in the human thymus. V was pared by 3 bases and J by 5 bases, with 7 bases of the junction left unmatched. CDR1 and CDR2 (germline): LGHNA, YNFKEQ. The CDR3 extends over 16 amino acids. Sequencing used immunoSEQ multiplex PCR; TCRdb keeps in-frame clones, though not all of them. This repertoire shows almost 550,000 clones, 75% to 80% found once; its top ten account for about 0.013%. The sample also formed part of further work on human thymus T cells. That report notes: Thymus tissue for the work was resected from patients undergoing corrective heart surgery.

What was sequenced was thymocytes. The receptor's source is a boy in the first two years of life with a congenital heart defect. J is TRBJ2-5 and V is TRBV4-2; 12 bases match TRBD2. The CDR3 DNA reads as TGTGCCAGCAGCCACTCTAGCGGGAGGGCCAGGGAGACCCAGTACTTC. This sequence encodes CASSHSSGRARETQYF.